This section outlines one TCR beta chain sequence together with its context. The sample holds a few counts of this clonotype. What antigen it recognizes has not been identified. Per-base quality was not reported, and no clone a single base away is much larger than it. The junction carries 11 bases between V and J, which are trimmed by 1 base and 0 bases respectively. From the cysteine through the phenylalanine, the CDR3 covers 16 amino acids. The kept DNA is CDR3 alone, 48 bases in frame from the first base. CDR1 SGHTA and CDR2 FQGNSA were looked up in the germline V gene. These data come from a study of T cells after yellow fever vaccination (dated by TCRdb to between 2019 and 2020). Looking at the study overall: Libraries from fractions with low cell numbers were prepared with the SMART-Seq v4 Ultra Low Input RNA kit. Blood was collected at multiple timepoints before and after primary and secondary immunization, and bulk PBMC replicates and cell subsets were isolated. Two healthy male donors, one aged 18 to 30 and one aged 30 to 40 years, were included in the cohort. To follow T-cell clones before and after both primary and booster YFV17D yellow fever vaccination, bulk TCR alpha and beta repertoires underwent longitudinal sequencing. The paper's findings and limits, for the study overall: FACS-sorted repertoires could contain abundant contaminating clonotypes from the bulk population, so computational filtering was required. A small fraction of clonotypes showed up in both the CD4 and CD8 compartments, probably as a result of convergent recombination. Most clones expanded after primary vaccination were re-detected after the booster (approximately 96% of CD4 and around 88% of CD8), suggesting broad memory maintenance. The secondary T-cell response was weaker than the primary response but faster, peaking on day 5 instead of day 15. The study included only a couple of donors, which limits how far the findings can be generalized.

The intended sense of this specimen's treatment or condition label: live attenuated yellow fever vaccine strain. At each blood-draw timepoint, two biological replicates of bulk PBMCs were obtained. A standard Ficoll-Paque protocol was used to isolate PBMCs from peripheral blood. TriZol was used to extract RNA from bulk PBMCs, CD4 and CD8 fractions, and dextramer-positive and dextramer-negative fractions. Reads for this sample came from an Illumina NovaSeq 6000. Synthesis of TCR cDNA relied on 5'RACE template switching, a step that introduced a universal primer site along with unique molecular identifiers. cDNA synthesis was primed from both the TCR alpha and TCR beta constant segments. Library amplification used two PCR steps, and the second PCR step added sample barcodes and sequencing adapters. Sequencing of libraries was done on Illumina HiSeq 2500 (2x100 bp) or NovaSeq (2x150 bp). Per the source publication's procedure: Reads were demultiplexed and collapsed into UMI consensus sequences with MIGEC, and V(D)J alignment was performed with MiXCR. Vaccine-responding clonotypes were defined with edgeR using replicate PBMC samples, requiring FDR below 0.01 and a log2 fold change above 5 up to day 15. Each bulk clonotype received a CD4 or CD8 identity based on whether the sequenced CD4 or CD8 repertoire contained that clonotype at higher abundance. TCRdb cleaned the public reads at Q25 with fastp, built clones with MiXCR and kept in-frame beta chains. Each entry merges the rows of one CDR3 protein and shows their most common DNA and genes. For this entry, the V and J calls and clone size follow TCRdb and not the study's own pipeline. In all, the sample holds approximately 450,000 distinct CDR3 sequences, and around 20% of those were seen once. The ten largest clones take up 15% to 20% of the sample.

The specimen comprised PBMCs, sampled before the yellow fever booster vaccination. The rearrangement combines TRBV7-2 with TRBJ2-3, and possibly TRBD1, on 6 matching bases. This TCR derives from a man aged 18 to 30 who received the YFV17D yellow fever vaccine. Here is the DNA: TGTGCCAGCAGCTTAGAGGGGGTCACTAGCACAGATACGCAGTATTTT. It translates to CASSLEGVTSTDTQYF.